This T cell receptor (beta chain) is drawn from a study of CD8 T cells in ankylosing spondylitis (dated by TCRdb to about 2017). Turning to the overall study: T cell receptor beta repertoires were profiled in healthy donors and ankylosing spondylitis patients so that disease-linked TCR variants could be found. In total, the full study cohort was made up of some 110 healthy donors and some 26 ankylosing spondylitis patients. Peripheral blood was sampled, and synovial fluid was also collected from ankylosing spondylitis patients.

Beyond this particular receptor, the publication reports: According to the report, matched synovial fluid samples from ankylosing spondylitis patients were significantly enriched for the disease-linked clones. Some motif variants were previously reported in synovial fluid and blood of reactive arthritis patients, suggesting common disease-initiation mechanisms. In peripheral blood, the disease-linked clones were found at relatively low frequencies and had a CD8+ phenotype. Blood from ankylosing spondylitis patients appeared to be characterized by a TCR beta motif composed of roughly eight highly homologous amino acid variants.

The CDR3 starts with the cysteine, ends with the phenylalanine, and has 13 residues. CDR3 DNA only is kept here, 39 bases in frame from base 1. Cut back by 7 bases and 9 bases, the V and J ends lie 16 bases apart. This clonotype was counted a few times. Its antigen specificity is not known. No base quality values were provided; no much bigger clone lies one nucleotide off. Sequenced using an Illumina HiSeq 2500. TCR beta libraries were prepared by quantitative 5'-RACE with molecular barcodes. Per the authors' processing: A new computational method based on a probabilistic model of VDJ rearrangement was used to identify disease-linked TCR variants. The public reads were reprocessed in TCRdb via fastp at Q25 and MiXCR, keeping in-frame beta chains. Duplicate CDR3 protein sequences are folded into a single record with the most common DNA and genes. TCRdb's processing, not the authors', yielded these V and J calls. The sample profile shows under 950,000 distinct CDR3 sequences; 15% to 20% of them were found once. The ten largest make up under 20% of the sample.

The receptor's source is a male donor with ankylosing spondylitis. The V and J genes are TRBV12-3 or TRBV12-4 and TRBJ2-1; no D segment can be confidently identified. Sequencing was carried out using blood, either unsorted or a sorted T cell fraction (not recorded which). CDR3 sequence: CASTPAVVGEQFF. The sequenced DNA: TGTGCCAGCACCCCCGCAGTAGTTGGTGAGCAGTTCTTC.